The 9 T cell receptor beta chains below were found in one sample sequenced in a study of immune evolution from preneoplasia to lung adenocarcinoma. The data were produced by immunoSEQ multiplex PCR, yet TCRdb's version contains in-frame clones alone and is incomplete. The table shows 35,000 to 40,000 clones, with under 85% occurring only once. Sequenced input: FFPE invasive lung adenocarcinoma tissue. These receptors all come from a person between 55 and 70 years old with lung adenocarcinoma.

This clone has only one observation. V gene TRBV4-1 combines with J gene TRBJ2-7; TRBD2 agrees at 7 bases. Per the germline V gene, CDR1 is MGHRA and CDR2 is YSYEKL. The CDR3 extends over 15 amino acids. V lost 1 base, J lost 5 bases, and 8 bases stayed unmatched. For the CDR3, the DNA is TGCGCCAGCAGCCAAGTGCCCGGGACTACGGACGAGCAGTACTTC. Its translation: CASSQVPGTTDEQYF.

CDR3: CASSRSLSSYNEQFF. CDR3 bases: TGTGCCAGCAGCCGATCGCTGAGCTCCTACAATGAGCAGTTCTTC. The V and J genes are TRBV7-2 and TRBJ2-1; D remains unclear. CDR1 and CDR2 (germline): SGHTA, FQGNSA. The CDR3 spans 15 residues. Trimming removed 5 bases from V and 0 bases from J, with 11 bases in between.

V is TRBV5-6 and J is TRBJ2-7, with D unclear. There are 11 residues in the CDR3. Germline V CDR1 and CDR2: SGHDT, YYEEEE. Trimming took 3 bases from V and 7 from J, leaving 8 bases between them. DNA for the CDR3: TGTGCCAGCAGCTCTACCAGGGAGCAGTACTTC. This translates into CASSSTREQYF.

The chain carries TRBV28 and TRBJ2-7; D may be TRBD1 (6 bases). Per the germline V gene, CDR1 is MDHEN and CDR2 is SYDVKM. V shed 0 bases and J shed 2 bases, with 11 bases lying between them. The CDR3 sequence is 15 residues long. CDR3: CASSLWDSAAYEQYF. CDR3 nucleotide sequence: TGTGCCAGCAGTTTATGGGACAGTGCAGCCTACGAGCAGTACTTC.

The rearrangement links TRBV28 to TRBJ2-5; TRBD1 agrees at 11 bases. The DNA end lines up better with TRBJ2-7; the J call may be wrong. Germline V gene data show CDR1 as MDHEN and CDR2 as SYDVKM. The CDR3 is made up of 14 amino acids. The DNA of the CDR3 is TGTGCCAGCAAACGGTGGACAGGGGGCAACGAGCAGTACTTC. Encoded protein: CASKRWTGGNEQYF.

The chain employs TRBV2 and TRBJ1-1; possibly TRBD1 for D (5 bases). The CDR3 length is 14 residues. The V end lost 0 bases, the J end lost 7 bases, and 12 bases lay between the germline ends. Germline CDR1 reads SNHLY; CDR2 reads FYNNEI. In DNA form, the CDR3 reads TGTGCCAGCAGTGAAGCGGGGGGAGTGATTGAAGCTTTCTTT. This sequence encodes CASSEAGGVIEAFF.

The chain is built from TRBV28 and TRBJ1-3; TRBD1 matches 9 bases. Germline V gives CDR1 MDHEN, CDR2 SYDVKM. This CDR3 has 17 amino acids. J was trimmed by 1 base and V by 5 bases; bases with no gene match: 9. This chain's CDR3 is CASSRTTGGSSGNTIYF. CDR3 bases: TGTGCCAGCAGTCGAACTACAGGGGGCTCATCTGGAAACACCATATATTTT. Based on the CDR3 plus reference TRBV28 and TRBJ1-3, the full variable domain is DVKVTQSSRYLVKRTGEKVFLECVQDMDHENMFWYRQDPGLGLRLIYFSYDVKMKEKGDIPEGYSVSREKKERFSLILESASTNQTSMYLCASSRTTGGSSGNTIYFGEGSWLTVV.

The genes are TRBV11-2 and TRBJ2-3; no definite D call. The germline V gene has CDR1 SGHAT and CDR2 FQNNGV. The CDR3 runs 15 residues. Trimming shortened V by 6 bases and J by 3 bases, and 16 bases separated the two germline ends. CDR3 DNA sequence: TGTGCCAGCAGTTACTCCCCGGTCACAACAGATACGCAGTATTTT. Its protein product is CASSYSPVTTDTQYF.

The chain uses TRBV7-9 and TRBJ2-5; D is unresolved. The CDR3 extends over 13 amino acids. Germline loops: CDR1 SEHNR, CDR2 FQNEAQ (reference sequence). Trimming cost V 2 bases and J 4 bases, with 8 bases left between them. CDR3 residues: CASSLPKGETQYF. The CDR3 DNA is TGTGCCAGCAGCTTACCCAAAGGAGAGACCCAGTACTTC.